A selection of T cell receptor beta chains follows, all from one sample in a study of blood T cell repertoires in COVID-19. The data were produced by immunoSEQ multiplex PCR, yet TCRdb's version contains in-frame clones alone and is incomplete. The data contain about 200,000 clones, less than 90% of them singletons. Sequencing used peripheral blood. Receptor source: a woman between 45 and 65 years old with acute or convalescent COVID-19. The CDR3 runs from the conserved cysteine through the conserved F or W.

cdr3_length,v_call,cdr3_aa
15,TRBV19,CASSFVAGAYNEQFF
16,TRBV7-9,CASSFVSGTAGYEQYF
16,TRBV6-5,CASSSDRGHGTDTQYF
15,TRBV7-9,CASSLVGLATETQYF
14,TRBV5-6,CASSFTSSYNEQFF
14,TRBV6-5,CASSRQGTNEKLFF
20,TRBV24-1,CATSGGWAGGAITGANVLTF
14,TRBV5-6,CASSLDPRAEGYTF
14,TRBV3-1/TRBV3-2,CASSDREVDQPQHF
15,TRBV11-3,CASSLGVVFADEQFF
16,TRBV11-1,CASSSSRDSRGDEQFF
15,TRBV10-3,CAISESAGVSSPLHF
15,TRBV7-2,CASSLAGGPYNEQFF